The next 26 T cell receptor beta chains were all read from a single sample in a study of cytomegalovirus exposure and HLA in healthy donors. The PCR used 60 Vbeta and 13 Jbeta primers. Profiled with immunoSEQ multiplex PCR; TCRdb holds only in-frame clones, not every one. The sample contains roughly 100,000 clones, under 65% of which appear only once. The specimen sequenced was PBMCs. The source is a man aged 60 to 75 in good health and CMV-seronegative.

This chain links TRBV7-8 with TRBJ1-1; perhaps TRBD1 as D (5 bases). V was shortened by 5 bases and J by 0 bases, with 13 bases between the two germline ends. This CDR3 comprises 15 residues. The germline V gene encodes CDR1 SGHVS and CDR2 FQNEAQ. The CDR3 reads CASSPRQSLNTEAFF. The CDR3 DNA is TGTGCCAGCAGCCCACGACAGAGTCTGAACACTGAAGCTTTCTTT.

This clone came up a few times. The V and J genes are TRBV6-4 and TRBJ2-3, with 12 bases lining up with TRBD2. V lost 4 bases to trimming and J lost 1 base; unmatched junction nucleotides: 0. The CDR3 contains 15 residues. The germline V gene has CDR1 MRHNA and CDR2 SNTAGT. The CDR3 region has the DNA TGTGCCAGCAGTGGACTAGCGGGGGGCACAGATACGCAGTATTTT. Translated, it gives CASSGLAGGTDTQYF.

CDR3 amino acids: CATRTGTGGAGAFF. The CDR3 DNA is TGTGCCACCAGAACCGGGACAGGGGGCGCGGGAGCTTTCTTT. The chain joins TRBV27 to TRBJ1-1, with 12 positions matching TRBD1. CDR1 and CDR2 from the germline V gene are MNHEY and SMNVEV (reference sequence). The CDR3 spans 14 residues. With V trimmed by 10 bases and J by 10 bases, 13 bases remained unmatched.

This clone was counted a single time. J is TRBJ1-2 and V is TRBV7-9; a weak D match, TRBD1 (6 bases). The ends were cut back, 6 bases at V and 8 bases at J, with 19 bases in the middle. Germline V gene sequence: CDR1 SEHNR, CDR2 FQNEAQ (reference sequence). The CDR3 runs 14 residues. This CDR3 reads CASRQDTGSSGYTF. DNA of the CDR3: TGTGCCAGCAGACAAGACACAGGGTCTAGCGGCTACACCTTC. The entire variable domain, with the rest obtained from reference TRBV7-9 and TRBJ1-2, is as follows: DTGVSQNPRHKITKRGQNVTFRCDPISEHNRLYWYRQTLGQGPEFLTYFQNEAQLEKSRLLSDRFSAERPKGSFSTLEIQRTEQGDSAMYLCASRQDTGSSGYTFGSGTRLTVV.

V and J are TRBV6-6 and TRBJ1-1, with 9 bases lining up with TRBD1. The V gene end was trimmed by 4 bases and the J gene end by 2 bases; junction bases not matched to a gene: 5. The CDR3 runs 15 residues. Germline assignment: CDR1 MNHNY and CDR2 SVGAGI (reference sequence). As DNA, the CDR3 is TGTGCCAGCAGTTTTGACAGGGGGAGCAACACTGAAGCTTTCTTT. Protein product: CASSFDRGSNTEAFF.

V is TRBV5-6 and J is TRBJ2-7; D is perhaps TRBD1 (5 bases). CDR3 length equals 14 residues. Trimming pared 2 bases from V and 0 bases from J, leaving 9 bases between. Germline V lookup: CDR1 SGHDT, CDR2 YYEEEE. The CDR3, as DNA: TGTGCCAGCAGCTTATCAGGGCCCTCCTACGAGCAGTACTTC. This translates into CASSLSGPSYEQYF. The full variable domain, in which reference TRBV5-6 and TRBJ2-7 provide the parts outside the CDR3, is DAGVTQSPTHLIKTRGQQVTLRCSPKSGHDTVSWYQQALGQGPQFIFQYYEEEERQRGNFPDRFSGHQFPNYSSELNVNALLLGDSALYLCASSLSGPSYEQYFGPGTRLTVT.

The V call is TRBV5-6, the J call TRBJ2-2; a weak D match, TRBD2 (5 bases). Germline CDR1 reads SGHDT; CDR2 reads YYEEEE. The CDR3 contains 18 residues. V lost 2 bases and J lost 1, with 18 bases in between. DNA of the CDR3: TGTGCCAGCAGCTTCACCCCCGGGGTATTTAGGAACACCGGGGAGCTGTTTTTT. It specifies CASSFTPGVFRNTGELFF. Supplemented by reference TRBV5-6 and TRBJ2-2, the full variable domain reads DAGVTQSPTHLIKTRGQQVTLRCSPKSGHDTVSWYQQALGQGPQFIFQYYEEEERQRGNFPDRFSGHQFPNYSSELNVNALLLGDSALYLCASSFTPGVFRNTGELFFGEGSRLTVL.

The chain links TRBV6-5 to TRBJ2-1; 9 nucleotides match TRBD1. Per germline, CDR1 MNHEY and CDR2 SVGAGI. The CDR3 contains 10 residues. Trimming took 8 bases from V and 16 from J; bases not matched to a gene: 6. The CDR3 protein is CASGRDRVFF. The CDR3 DNA follows: TGTGCCAGCGGTCGGGACAGGGTATTCTTC.

The rearrangement uses TRBV2 and TRBJ1-1; D ambiguous. This CDR3 is 15 amino acids long. V was shortened by 5 bases and J by 5 bases, with 18 bases between the two germline ends. Germline-derived CDR1 and CDR2 are SNHLY and FYNNEI. The CDR3 loop is CASSRTQVEWTEAFF. In DNA form, the CDR3 reads TGTGCCAGCAGTCGCACCCAGGTTGAGTGGACTGAAGCTTTCTTT.

This rearrangement joins TRBV6-4 to TRBJ1-2, with 11 nucleotides matching TRBD1. CDR1 is MRHNA, CDR2 SNTAGT, per germline. After removal of 2 bases from V and 2 bases from J, the junction contained 10 bases not matched to a gene. The CDR3 covers 18 residues. CDR3 in DNA: TGTGCCAGCAGTGACATCCGGGACAGGGGGAATTGGAACTATGGCTACACCTTC. Amino acids: CASSDIRDRGNWNYGYTF.

This chain uses TRBV28 with TRBJ1-2, with D unresolved. The V gene's germline CDR1 is MDHEN and CDR2 SYDVKM. The CDR3 is made up of 15 amino acids. Trimming pared 4 bases from V and 1 base from J, leaving 13 bases between. CDR3 sequence: CASSSGGLRNYGYTF. The CDR3 bases are TGTGCCAGCAGTTCGGGAGGGTTGCGTAACTATGGCTACACCTTC.

The chain employs TRBV6-1 and TRBJ2-3; TRBD1 matches 11 bases. The CDR3 loop spans 14 amino acids. J gave up 5 bases and V 7 bases, and 5 bases lay outside the gene matches. CDR1 and CDR2 from the germline V gene are MNHNS and SASEGT. The CDR3 nucleotides read TGTGCCAGCACCGGACAGGGGGCGGGAGATACGCAGTATTTT. Translated: CASTGQGAGDTQYF.

This clone was seen more than once but under ten times. The genes are TRBV7-6 and TRBJ2-7; D perhaps matches TRBD2 (5 bases). CDR1 is SGHVS, CDR2 FNYEAQ, per germline. This CDR3 spans 14 amino acids. V was trimmed by 5 bases and J by 4 bases, leaving 15 bases between them. The CDR3 protein is CASSPTAGGYEQYF. The CDR3 bases are TGTGCCAGCAGCCCAACGGCGGGCGGGTACGAGCAGTACTTC.

This chain uses TRBV5-5 with TRBJ2-5, with 10 bases lining up with TRBD1. The CDR3 runs 14 residues. Trimming removed 4 bases from V and 5 bases from J; junction bases left unmatched: 5. The germline gives CDR1 SGHKS, CDR2 YYEKEE (reference sequence). In DNA form, the CDR3 reads TGTGCCAGCAGCGGAGACAGGGGGCAGGAGACCCAGTACTTC. This gives the protein CASSGDRGQETQYF.

The V gene is TRBV2, the J gene TRBJ2-3, with 9 nucleotides matching TRBD2. Germline V gene lookup returns CDR1 SNHLY and CDR2 FYNNEI. Trimming took 10 bases from V and 7 from J; bases not matched to a gene: 9. This CDR3 spans 13 amino acids. The CDR3 bases are TGTGCCACCAGGACTAGCGACCGACATACGCAGTATTTT. Translating it yields CATRTSDRHTQYF.

This clone was recorded a few times. This chain uses TRBV11-3 with TRBJ2-7; TRBD2 aligns across 7 bases. The CDR3 has 13 amino acids. V lost 6 bases and J lost 5; bases outside the gene matches: 7. Germline CDR1 reads SGHNT; CDR2 reads YENEEA. As DNA, the CDR3 is TGTGCCAGCAGTTATGAGGGGACTAACGAGCAGTACTTC. It yields the protein CASSYEGTNEQYF.

The V gene is TRBV10-3, the J gene TRBJ2-5, with TRBD2 as a possible D gene (7 bases). Germline loops: CDR1 ENHRY, CDR2 SYGVKD. V gave up 8 bases and J gave up 5 bases, with 15 bases separating them. The CDR3 runs to 13 residues. DNA for the CDR3: TGTGCCATCTGCGGGGGCGACGGGGAGACCCAGTACTTC. Translation: CAICGGDGETQYF.

The chain is built from TRBV19 and TRBJ2-4, with a possible D match to TRBD1 (6 bases). The CDR3 has 14 amino acids. Trimming took 10 bases from V and 1 from J, leaving 14 bases between them. Germline CDR1 reads LNHDA; CDR2 reads SQIVND (reference sequence). CDR3 sequence reads: CATHLQGAKNIQYF. Here the CDR3 DNA reads TGTGCCACCCACCTACAGGGTGCCAAAAACATTCAGTACTTC.

The chain combines TRBV6-1 with TRBJ1-5, with 7 bases aligning to TRBD1. The CDR3 is 15 residues long. Germline assignment: CDR1 MNHNS and CDR2 SASEGT. Unmatched junction bases numbered 5, after V lost 6 bases and J lost 0 bases. The CDR3 nucleotides read TGTGCCAGCAGCCCACAGGGGTATAGCAATCAGCCCCAGCATTTT. It codes for CASSPQGYSNQPQHF.

The chain recombines TRBV14 with TRBJ1-2; D is perhaps TRBD1 (5 bases). The CDR3 has 13 residues. The germline V gene has CDR1 SGHDN and CDR2 FVKESK. V lost 1 base and J 5 bases, leaving 8 bases between the germline ends. This CDR3 is CASSQGRGYGYTF. CDR3 nucleotides: TGTGCCAGCAGCCAAGGCCGGGGGTATGGCTACACCTTC.

The gene calls are TRBV5-1 and TRBJ2-7; 14 bases map to TRBD2. CDR3 length: 17 residues. J lost 7 bases, V lost 3 bases, and 12 bases had no gene match. The germline gives CDR1 SGHRS, CDR2 YFSETQ. CDR3 protein: CASSSGLAGDWVGEQYF. CDR3 nucleotide sequence: TGCGCCAGCAGCTCGGGACTAGCGGGAGATTGGGTTGGGGAGCAGTACTTC.

The chain's CDR3 is CASSAREGVGQPQHF. The CDR3, as DNA: TGTGCCAGCAGCGCAAGGGAGGGGGTAGGTCAGCCCCAGCATTTT. The chain has TRBV9 and TRBJ1-5; the D gene is possibly TRBD1 (6 bases). V gave up 3 bases and J gave up 6 bases, with 16 bases separating them. CDR3 length: 15 residues. Germline CDR1 reads SGDLS; CDR2 reads YYNGEE.

This chain connects TRBV27 to TRBJ2-7, with 10 bases identical to TRBD2. Germline V gene lookup returns CDR1 MNHEY and CDR2 SMNVEV (reference sequence). The CDR3 covers 16 residues. The V segment lost 5 bases and the J segment 7 bases; nucleotides outside the gene matches: 14. The CDR3 sequence: CASSPVASGSSEEQYF. The DNA of the CDR3 is TGTGCCAGCAGTCCGGTGGCTAGCGGGAGCTCGGAAGAGCAGTACTTC.

The chain employs TRBV28 and TRBJ2-7; 7 bases map to TRBD1. Germline V gives CDR1 MDHEN, CDR2 SYDVKM. V trimming: 6 bases; J trimming: 2 bases; junction bases outside the gene matches: 1. The CDR3 length is 12 residues. CDR3 coding DNA: TGTGCCAGCAGCGGACAGGCCTACGAGCAGTACTTC. Its protein is CASSGQAYEQYF.

The rearrangement uses TRBV29-1 and TRBJ1-1; D is ambiguous. Germline V gene data show CDR1 as SQVTM and CDR2 as ANQGSEA. CDR3 size: 13 residues. Trimming left V 1 base short and J 0 bases short, with 6 bases between. CDR3 protein: CSVEGRLNTEAFF. In DNA form, the CDR3 reads TGCAGCGTTGAAGGGCGGTTGAACACTGAAGCTTTCTTT. Full variable domain (rest looked up from reference TRBV29-1 and TRBJ1-1): SAVISQKPSRDICQRGTSLTIQCQVDSQVTMMFWYRQQPGQSLTLIATANQGSEATYESGFVIDKFPISRPNLTFSTLTVSNMSPEDSSIYLCSVEGRLNTEAFFGQGTRLTVV.

The table lists this clone with a few counts. The chain is built from TRBV5-1 and TRBJ1-1; 9 bases agree with TRBD1. Germline V gives CDR1 SGHRS, CDR2 YFSETQ. The J segment lost 3 bases and the V segment lost 4 bases, leaving 7 bases of the junction unmatched. The CDR3 loop spans 15 amino acids. CDR3 loop: CASSASTGGDTEAFF. The CDR3 DNA follows: TGCGCCAGCAGCGCCTCGACAGGGGGGGACACTGAAGCTTTCTTT.